Listed below are T cell receptor beta chains from one sample, sequenced in a study of Ad26.COV2.S vaccination and SARS-CoV-2 variants. This table comes from immunoSEQ multiplex PCR, and its TCRdb copy is limited to in-frame clones, with some not included. The table shows over 300,000 clones, with under 90% occurring only once. Specimen: peripheral blood, collected in a trial of Ad26.COV2.S vaccine versus placebo. The receptors shown here come from a person aged 18-65 years who received the Ad26.COV2.S COVID-19 vaccine or a placebo. CDR3s include the opening cysteine and the closing phenylalanine or tryptophan. A D gene is named only where the DNA matches it firmly. Clone size is given for some rows only: seen once, a few or many times, or a class if the clone is expanded.

J: TRBJ2-2; size: few; D: NA; V: TRBV2; DNA: TGTGCCAGCAGTGAAGCCACGACAGTCACCGGGGAGCTGTTTTTT; CDR3: CASSEATTVTGELFF
J: TRBJ1-2; size: NA; D: TRBD1; V: TRBV6-5; DNA: TGTGCCAGCAGTTGGGACAGGGGAAACTATGGCTACACCTTC; CDR3: CASSWDRGNYGYTF
J: TRBJ1-1; size: NA; D: NA; V: TRBV4-3; DNA: TGCGCCAGCAGCCAAGAAGAGGGGCTCTCGGACACTGAAGCTTTCTTT; CDR3: CASSQEEGLSDTEAFF
J: TRBJ2-2; size: medium-sized; D: NA; V: TRBV9; DNA: TGTGCCAGCAGCGTAAGGACAGCGAACACCGGGGAGCTGTTTTTT; CDR3: CASSVRTANTGELFF
J: TRBJ2-2; size: few; D: NA; V: TRBV7-3; DNA: TGTGCCAGCAGCCGCGACCCAGACACCGGGGAGCTGTTTTTT; CDR3: CASSRDPDTGELFF
J: TRBJ2-1; size: once; D: NA; V: TRBV27; DNA: TGTGCCAGCAGCCCTCGGGACACCTCAGGCGATGAGCAGTTCTTC; CDR3: CASSPRDTSGDEQFF
J: TRBJ1-1; size: NA; D: NA; V: TRBV7-2; DNA: TGTGCCAGCAGCTTAGATGGCCGAGCGAACACTGAAGCTTTCTTT; CDR3: CASSLDGRANTEAFF
J: TRBJ2-5; size: NA; D: NA; V: TRBV12-3/TRBV12-4; DNA: TGTGCCAGCAGCCGGGGGGAGACCCAGTACTTC; CDR3: CASSRGETQYF
J: TRBJ1-2; size: NA; D: NA; V: TRBV6-5; DNA: TGTGCCAGCAAGAAAGGGCCAACCGCTAACTATGGCTACACCTTC; CDR3: CASKKGPTANYGYTF
J: TRBJ1-1; size: NA; D: TRBD1; V: TRBV6-5; DNA: TGTGCCAGCTCCTTGGACAGGGGCACTGAAGCTTTCTTT; CDR3: CASSLDRGTEAFF
J: TRBJ2-1; size: few; D: TRBD2; V: TRBV5-1; DNA: TGCGCCAGCAGCTCGGAAACTAGCGAGTACAATGAGCAGTTCTTC; CDR3: CASSSETSEYNEQFF
J: TRBJ1-1; size: NA; D: NA; V: TRBV5-4; DNA: TGTGCCAGCAGCCCGAGACAGCTGAACACTGAAGCTTTCTTT; CDR3: CASSPRQLNTEAFF
J: TRBJ1-5; size: NA; D: NA; V: TRBV4-3; DNA: TGCGCCAGCAGCCAAGAGGTCTTACCCATGGGCAATCAGCCCCAGCATTTT; CDR3: CASSQEVLPMGNQPQHF
J: TRBJ2-1; size: many; D: NA; V: TRBV7-7; DNA: TGTGCCAGCAGCTTAGTACGTAGCTCCTACAATGAGCAGTTCTTC; CDR3: CASSLVRSSYNEQFF
J: TRBJ1-5; size: NA; D: NA; V: TRBV7-3; DNA: TGTGCCAGCAGCCCGGAAGGGGGGACCGATCATCAGCCCCAGCATTTT; CDR3: CASSPEGGTDHQPQHF
J: TRBJ2-7; size: NA; D: NA; V: TRBV10-2; DNA: TGCGCCAGCAGTGATCCCGGATTCTCCTACGAGCAGTACTTC; CDR3: CASSDPGFSYEQYF
J: TRBJ2-2; size: once; D: NA; V: TRBV4-3; DNA: TGCGCCAGCAGCCTTGACAAACGCACCGGGGAGCTGTTTTTT; CDR3: CASSLDKRTGELFF
J: TRBJ2-1; size: NA; D: NA; V: TRBV6-5; DNA: TGTGCCAGCAGTCCCCGGGTGGACTCCTACAATGAGCAGTTCTTC; CDR3: CASSPRVDSYNEQFF
J: TRBJ1-5; size: NA; D: NA; V: TRBV5-6; DNA: TGTGCCAGCAGCTTTGGGGGGGTAGGTCAGCCCCAGCATTTT; CDR3: CASSFGGVGQPQHF
J: TRBJ2-2; size: NA; D: NA; V: TRBV9; DNA: TGTGCCAGCAGCGTAGCTAGGGCCGCGGCCGGGGAGCTGTTTTTT; CDR3: CASSVARAAAGELFF
J: TRBJ2-5; size: NA; D: TRBD2; V: TRBV13; DNA: TGTGCCAGCAGCTTATCCCTAGCGGGGGGGACGTCTGTAGGAGAGACCCAGTACTTC; CDR3: CASSLSLAGGTSVGETQYF
J: TRBJ1-1; size: NA; D: TRBD1; V: TRBV18; DNA: TGTGCCAGCTCATCTGGACAGGGGGGCCTGGTCGGCACTGAAGCTTTCTTT; CDR3: CASSSGQGGLVGTEAFF
J: TRBJ1-5; size: NA; D: NA; V: TRBV7-2; DNA: TGTGCCAGCAGCTTAGCTGGGACTGATCAGCCCCAGCATTTT; CDR3: CASSLAGTDQPQHF
J: TRBJ1-2; size: NA; D: NA; V: TRBV11-2; DNA: TGTGCCAGCAGGAGGGGGGGGATTAACTATGGCTACACCTTC; CDR3: CASRRGGINYGYTF
J: TRBJ2-2; size: NA; D: TRBD2; V: TRBV6-4; DNA: TGTGCCAGCAGTGACTCGACTAGCGGCATCGCGAACACCGGGGAGCTGTTTTTT; CDR3: CASSDSTSGIANTGELFF
J: TRBJ2-1; size: NA; D: NA; V: TRBV2; DNA: TGTGCCAGCAGTGCAGGAGGGGGCTACAATGAGCAGTTCTTC; CDR3: CASSAGGGYNEQFF